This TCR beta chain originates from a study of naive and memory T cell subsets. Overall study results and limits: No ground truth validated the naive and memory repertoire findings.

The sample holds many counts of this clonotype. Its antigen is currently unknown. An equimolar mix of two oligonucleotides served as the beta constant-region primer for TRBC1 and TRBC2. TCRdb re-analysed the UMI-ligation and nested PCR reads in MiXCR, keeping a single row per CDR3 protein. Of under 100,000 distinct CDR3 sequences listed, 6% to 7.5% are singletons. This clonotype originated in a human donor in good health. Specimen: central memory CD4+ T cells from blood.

CDR3 sequence reads: CASRRAGTYEQYF. CDR3 bases: TGTGCCAGCAGGCGCGCAGGGACCTACGAGCAGTACTTC. The chain carries TRBV2 and TRBJ2-7; the D gene is possibly TRBD1 (5 bases). CDR3 length: 13 residues. Germline V lookup: CDR1 SNHLY, CDR2 FYNNEI. Trimming removed 6 bases from V and 2 bases from J, with 11 bases in between. Looking up the rest from reference TRBV2 and TRBJ2-7 gives the full variable domain: EPEVTQTPSHQVTQMGQEVILRCVPISNHLYFYWYRQILGQKVEFLVSFYNNEISEKSEIFDDQFSVERPDGSNFTLKIRSTKLEDSAMYFCASRRAGTYEQYFGPGTRLTVT.